A single TCR beta chain is shown here with its context. Its antigen is as yet unknown. This sample was included in a study of T-cell memory formation after mild COVID-19. Study details: TCR clusters showed largely donor specificity. Findings of the study overall: SARS-CoV-2 specificity of second-wave clones peaking day 37 was unconfirmed. Clones that got smaller from day 15 to 85 had even CD4/CD8, while clones growing later tipped toward CD4+.

TCRdb re-called the 5' RACE reads with MiXCR, one entry per CDR3 protein. In the table there are around 55,000 distinct CDR3 sequences, more than 9% of which are singletons. The TCR was taken from a man aged 18 to 35 who had mild COVID-19 (a few samples of this study predate the infection). Cell type and time point are not known. The sample was PBMCs or a T cell subset sorted from them (not recorded which).

Here the CDR3 DNA reads TGTGCCAGCTCACCCAGAGGTAGCCATAATGAAAAACTGTTTTTT. This translates into CASSPRGSHNEKLFF. The rearrangement joins TRBV18 to TRBJ1-4; D is undetermined. This CDR3 is built from 15 residues. Germline CDR1 reads KGHSH; CDR2 reads LQKENI. The V and J ends lost 3 bases and 4 bases respectively, with 12 bases between them.